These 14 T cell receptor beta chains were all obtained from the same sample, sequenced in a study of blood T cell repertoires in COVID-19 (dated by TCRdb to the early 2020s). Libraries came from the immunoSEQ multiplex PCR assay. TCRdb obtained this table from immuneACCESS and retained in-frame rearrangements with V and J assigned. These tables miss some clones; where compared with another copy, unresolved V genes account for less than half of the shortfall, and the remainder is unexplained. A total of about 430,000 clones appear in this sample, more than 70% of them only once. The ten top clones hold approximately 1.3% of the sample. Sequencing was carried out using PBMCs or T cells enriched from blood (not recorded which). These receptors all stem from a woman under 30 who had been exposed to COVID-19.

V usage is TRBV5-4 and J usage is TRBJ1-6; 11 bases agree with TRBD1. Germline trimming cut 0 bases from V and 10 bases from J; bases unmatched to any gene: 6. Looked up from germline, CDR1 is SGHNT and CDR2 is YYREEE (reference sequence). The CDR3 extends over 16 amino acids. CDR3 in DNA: TGTGCCAGCAGCTTGGGCGGGACAGGGGGTATCTCACCCCTCCACTTT. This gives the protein CASSLGGTGGISPLHF.

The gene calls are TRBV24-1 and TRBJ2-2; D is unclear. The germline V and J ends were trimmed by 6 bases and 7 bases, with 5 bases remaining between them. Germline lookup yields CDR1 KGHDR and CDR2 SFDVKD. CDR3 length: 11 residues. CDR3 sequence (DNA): TGTGCCACCAGTTTCTACGGGGAGCTGTTTTTT. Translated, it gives CATSFYGELFF.

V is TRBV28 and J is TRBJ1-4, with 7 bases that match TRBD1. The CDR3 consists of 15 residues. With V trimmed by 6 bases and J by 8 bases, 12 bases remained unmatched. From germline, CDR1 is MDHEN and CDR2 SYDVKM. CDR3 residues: CASSRRQGPDEKLFF. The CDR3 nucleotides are TGTGCCAGCAGCCGGCGACAGGGACCAGACGAAAAACTGTTTTTT.

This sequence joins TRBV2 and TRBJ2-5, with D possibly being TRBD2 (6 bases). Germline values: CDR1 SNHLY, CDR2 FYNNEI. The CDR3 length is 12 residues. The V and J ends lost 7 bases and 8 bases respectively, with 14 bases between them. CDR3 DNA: TGTGCCAGCAAAACGGGGGAGCGCACCCAGTACTTC. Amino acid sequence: CASKTGERTQYF.

The CDR3: CAISEGSRQGVSNQPQHF. DNA for the CDR3: TGTGCCATCAGTGAGGGTTCACGACAGGGCGTTAGCAATCAGCCCCAGCATTTT. This chain joins TRBV10-3 and TRBJ1-5; 7 bases are a match to TRBD1. Germline CDR1 and CDR2: ENHRY and SYGVKD. V lost 2 bases, J lost 0 bases, and 10 bases stayed unmatched. CDR3 length: 18 residues.

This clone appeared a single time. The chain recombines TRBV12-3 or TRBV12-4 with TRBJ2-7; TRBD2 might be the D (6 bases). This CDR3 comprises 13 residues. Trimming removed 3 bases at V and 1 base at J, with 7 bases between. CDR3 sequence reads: CASSLTRSYEQYF. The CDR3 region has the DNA TGTGCCAGCAGTTTGACTAGATCCTACGAGCAGTACTTC.

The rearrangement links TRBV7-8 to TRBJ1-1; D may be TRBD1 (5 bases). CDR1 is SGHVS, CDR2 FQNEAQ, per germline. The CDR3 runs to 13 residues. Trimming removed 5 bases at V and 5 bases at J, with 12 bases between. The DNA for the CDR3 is TGTGCCAGCAGCCATGGACGGGGGACTGAAGCTTTCTTT. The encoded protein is CASSHGRGTEAFF. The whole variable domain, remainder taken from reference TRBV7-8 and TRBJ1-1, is GAGVSQSPRYKVAKRGQDVALRCDPISGHVSLFWYQQALGQGPEFLTYFQNEAQLDKSGLPSDRFFAERPEGSVSTLKIQRTQQEDSAVYLCASSHGRGTEAFFGQGTRLTVV.

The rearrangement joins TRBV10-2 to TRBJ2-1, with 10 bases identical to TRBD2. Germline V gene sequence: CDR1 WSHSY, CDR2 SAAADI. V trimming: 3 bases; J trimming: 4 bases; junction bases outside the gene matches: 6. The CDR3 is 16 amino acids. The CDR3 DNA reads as TGCGCCAGCAGTGACGTGACTAGCGGGTCATACAATGAGCAGTTCTTC. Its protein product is CASSDVTSGSYNEQFF.

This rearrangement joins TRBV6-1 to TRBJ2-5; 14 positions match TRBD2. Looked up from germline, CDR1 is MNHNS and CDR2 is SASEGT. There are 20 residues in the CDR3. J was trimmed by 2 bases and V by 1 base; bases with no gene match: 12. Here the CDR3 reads CASSEGVRKGTSGSQETQYF. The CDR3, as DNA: TGTGCCAGCAGTGAAGGGGTCAGAAAAGGGACTAGCGGGAGTCAAGAGACCCAGTACTTC.

CDR3 sequence reads: CASIDWAGADTQYF. CDR3 coding DNA: TGTGCCAGCATCGACTGGGCGGGAGCAGATACGCAGTATTTT. This chain uses TRBV7-8 with TRBJ2-3, with 7 bases fitting TRBD2. The CDR3 has 14 amino acids. Germline CDR1 is SGHVS and CDR2 is FQNEAQ. V trimming: 7 bases; J trimming: 4 bases; junction bases outside the gene matches: 8. The variable domain in full, completed from reference TRBV7-8 and TRBJ2-3, reads GAGVSQSPRYKVAKRGQDVALRCDPISGHVSLFWYQQALGQGPEFLTYFQNEAQLDKSGLPSDRFFAERPEGSVSTLKIQRTQQEDSAVYLCASIDWAGADTQYFGPGTRLTVL.

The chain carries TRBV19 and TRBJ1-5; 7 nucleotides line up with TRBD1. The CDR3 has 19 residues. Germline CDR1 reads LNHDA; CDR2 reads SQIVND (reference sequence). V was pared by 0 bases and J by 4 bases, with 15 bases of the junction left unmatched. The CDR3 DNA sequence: TGTGCCAGTAGTATAGATTACTACCGGCGGACAGGTCAAAATCAGCCCCAGCATTTT. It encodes CASSIDYYRRTGQNQPQHF.

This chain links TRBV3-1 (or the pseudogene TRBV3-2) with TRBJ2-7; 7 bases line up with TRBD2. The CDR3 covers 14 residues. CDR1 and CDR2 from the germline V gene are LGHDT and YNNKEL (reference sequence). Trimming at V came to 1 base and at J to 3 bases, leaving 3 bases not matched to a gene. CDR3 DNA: TGTGCCAGCAGCCAAGGCGGGAGAGGCTACGAGCAGTACTTC. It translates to CASSQGGRGYEQYF.

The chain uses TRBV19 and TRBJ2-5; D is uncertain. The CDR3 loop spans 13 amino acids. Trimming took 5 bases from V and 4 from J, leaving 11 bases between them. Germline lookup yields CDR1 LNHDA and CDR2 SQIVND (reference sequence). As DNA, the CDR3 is TGTGCCAGTAGTCTGCTTGGCTCAGAGACCCAGTACTTC. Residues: CASSLLGSETQYF.

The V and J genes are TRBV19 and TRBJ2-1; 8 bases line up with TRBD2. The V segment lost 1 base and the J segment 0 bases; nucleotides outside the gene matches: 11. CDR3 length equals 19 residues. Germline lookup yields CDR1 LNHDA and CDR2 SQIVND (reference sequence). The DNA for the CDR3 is TGTGCCAGTAGTATAGTTATTGGACTAGCCGACTACTCCTACAATGAGCAGTTCTTC. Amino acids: CASSIVIGLADYSYNEQFF. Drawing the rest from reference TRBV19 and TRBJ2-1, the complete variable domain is DGGITQSPKYLFRKEGQNVTLSCEQNLNHDAMYWYRQDPGQGLRLIYYSQIVNDFQKGDIAEGYSVSREKKESFPLTVTSAQKNPTAFYLCASSIVIGLADYSYNEQFFGPGTRLTVL.